One sample yielded the 13 T cell receptor beta chains listed below, sequenced in a study of blood T cells in healthy people across ages (dated by TCRdb to between 2014 and 2017). Library preparation was by 5' RACE. Sequencer: Illumina HiSeq 2500. A second PCR of about 6 to 11 cycles was performed with a sample-barcoded 5' primer and a J-beta primer mix. TCRdb handled the public reads itself, with Q25 trimming in fastp and clone calling in MiXCR, and kept productive beta chains. Here each entry gathers all rows of one CDR3 protein and keeps the most common genes and DNA. Present in this sample are 1.5 million to 2 million distinct CDR3 sequences, 28% of which were seen just once. The leading ten clones occupy more than 6% of the sample. Sequenced sample: blood. The receptors here all came from a woman aged 25 to 39 in good health.

This clonotype was counted a single time. The chain couples TRBV5-6 to TRBJ2-3; 9 nucleotides match TRBD2. V trimming: 0 bases; J trimming: 7 bases; junction bases outside the gene matches: 9. This CDR3 has 16 residues. Germline lookup yields CDR1 SGHDT and CDR2 YYEEEE. The CDR3 coding sequence is TGTGCCAGCAGCTTGGGGCCTAGCGGGGTCAGCTATACGCAGTATTTT. Translation gives CASSLGPSGVSYTQYF.

The chain's CDR3 is CASGQGVRDDGYTF. For the CDR3, the DNA is TGTGCCAGCGGACAGGGGGTAAGGGACGATGGCTACACCTTC. The V gene is TRBV27, the J gene TRBJ1-2; 10 bases align to TRBD1. The length of the CDR3 is 14 residues. The germline gives CDR1 MNHEY, CDR2 SMNVEV (reference sequence). With V trimmed by 8 bases and J by 6 bases, 9 bases remained unmatched.

This clonotype showed up just a few times. The chain employs TRBV4-1 and TRBJ2-1; TRBD2 might be the D (6 bases). V was clipped by 1 base and J by 2 bases, with 9 bases between them. CDR3 size: 15 residues. Per the germline V gene, CDR1 is MGHRA and CDR2 is YSYEKL. CDR3 in amino acids: CASSQAVAAYNEQFF. CDR3 nucleotide sequence: TGCGCCAGCAGCCAAGCGGTAGCGGCCTACAATGAGCAGTTCTTC.

The rearrangement uses TRBV7-2 and TRBJ2-1; 9 nucleotides line up with TRBD2. The CDR3 extends over 15 amino acids. The J segment lost 5 bases and the V segment lost 6 bases, leaving 8 bases of the junction unmatched. In germline, CDR1 is SGHTA, CDR2 FQGNSA. The DNA of the CDR3 is TGTGCCAGCAGTTCGGGACTAGCTTCCCACAATGAGCAGTTCTTC. Translating gives CASSSGLASHNEQFF.

This clonotype was counted between two and nine times. The chain is built from TRBV20-1 and TRBJ2-1; TRBD2 might be the D (6 bases). Looked up from germline, CDR1 is DFQATT and CDR2 is SNEGSKA (reference sequence). The CDR3 runs to 15 residues. Trimming took off 4 bases at V and 7 bases at J, with 20 bases between the two ends. CDR3 residues: CSANPGSWIGNEQFF. The CDR3 DNA follows: TGCAGTGCTAATCCCGGGAGTTGGATTGGTAATGAGCAGTTCTTC.

This clonotype has only a few counts. Written as DNA, the CDR3 is TGTGCCAGCAGTCCTACGGGGACTAGCGGGGACGGGGGCTACGAGCAGTACTTC. Amino acids: CASSPTGTSGDGGYEQYF. The chain has TRBV12-3 or TRBV12-4 and TRBJ2-4, with 13 bases that match TRBD2. The last part of the DNA fits TRBJ2-7 better; the J call may be wrong. This CDR3 region has 18 residues.

V gene TRBV20-1 combines with J gene TRBJ1-1; D gene uncertain. Trimming stripped 2 bases from V and 1 base from J, with 8 bases between. CDR3 size: 13 residues. Germline values: CDR1 DFQATT, CDR2 SNEGSKA (reference sequence). CDR3 sequence reads: CSARRTANTEAFF. DNA for the CDR3: TGCAGTGCTAGAAGGACGGCGAACACTGAAGCTTTCTTT.

The chain is built from TRBV7-3 and TRBJ1-1, with D perhaps matching TRBD1 (5 bases). The CDR3 extends over 15 amino acids. Germline V lookup: CDR1 SGHTA, CDR2 FQGTGA. Trimming removed 4 bases from V and 5 bases from J, with 17 bases in between. The CDR3 is CASSSQGGHRTEAFF. The DNA of the CDR3 is TGTGCCAGCAGCTCCCAGGGAGGGCATAGGACTGAAGCTTTCTTT.

Concerning this clonotype itself: A much more abundant neighbour one base away suggests this may be a read error. The rearrangement links TRBV29-1 to TRBJ2-3, with 14 nucleotides matching TRBD2. CDR1 and CDR2 (germline): SQVTM, ANQGSEA. The CDR3 sequence is 16 residues long. The DNA for the CDR3 is TGCGGCGTGACCGGGACTAGCGGGAGAAGATCAGATACGCAGTATTTT. Protein product: CGVTGTSGRRSDTQYF.

Only a few counts were recorded for this clonotype. This chain links TRBV6-5 with TRBJ1-5, with D possibly being TRBD1 (5 bases). V lost 0 bases to trimming and J lost 2 bases, with 17 bases between them. CDR1 MNHEY and CDR2 SVGAGI come from the germline V gene. The CDR3 is 18 amino acids. The CDR3 here is CASSYSGRTTGRNQPQHF. CDR3 nucleotide sequence: TGTGCCAGCAGTTACTCAGGGCGGACAACGGGGCGCAATCAGCCCCAGCATTTT.

The chain couples TRBV11-2 to TRBJ2-1, with 13 bases aligning to TRBD2. Germline CDR1 is SGHAT and CDR2 is FQNNGV. The CDR3 is made up of 17 amino acids. V lost 6 bases to trimming and J lost 9 bases; unmatched junction nucleotides: 14. The DNA for the CDR3 is TGTGCCAGCAGTCCCCCACTAGCGGGAGGGCTGGAGCCTGAGCAGTTCTTC. Translated: CASSPPLAGGLEPEQFF.

The chain joins TRBV10-1 to TRBJ2-7, with 7 nucleotides matching TRBD1. Trimming at V came to 8 bases and at J to 7 bases, leaving 14 bases not matched to a gene. Germline V CDR1 and CDR2: WNHNN, SYGVQD (reference sequence). This CDR3 comprises 14 residues. As DNA, the CDR3 is TGCGCCAGCGGCCCCGGGACAGCTGGCTGGGAGCAGTACTTC. The encoded protein is CASGPGTAGWEQYF.

The chain carries TRBV12-3 or TRBV12-4 and TRBJ1-6; D is unclear. The CDR3 runs 15 residues. Trimming cost V 6 bases and J 7 bases, with 16 bases left between them. The CDR3 is CASSLGRLQNSPLHF. The DNA for the CDR3 is TGTGCCAGCAGCCTGGGCCGTCTCCAGAATTCACCCCTCCACTTT.